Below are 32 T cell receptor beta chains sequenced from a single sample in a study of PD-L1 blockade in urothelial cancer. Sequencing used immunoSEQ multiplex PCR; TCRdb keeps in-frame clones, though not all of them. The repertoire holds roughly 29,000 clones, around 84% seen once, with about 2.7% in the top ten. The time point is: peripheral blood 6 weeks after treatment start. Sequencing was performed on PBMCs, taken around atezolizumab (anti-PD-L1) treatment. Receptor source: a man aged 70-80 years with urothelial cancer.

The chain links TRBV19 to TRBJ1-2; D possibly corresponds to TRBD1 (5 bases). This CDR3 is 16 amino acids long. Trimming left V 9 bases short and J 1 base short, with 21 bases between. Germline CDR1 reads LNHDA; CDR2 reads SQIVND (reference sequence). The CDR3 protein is CASHQPGQVHNYGYTF. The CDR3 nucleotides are TGTGCCAGCCACCAACCCGGACAAGTCCATAACTATGGCTACACCTTC.

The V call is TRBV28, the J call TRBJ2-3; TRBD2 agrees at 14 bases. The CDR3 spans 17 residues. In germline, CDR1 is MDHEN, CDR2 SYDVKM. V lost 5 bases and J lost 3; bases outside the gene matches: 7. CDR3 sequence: CASSRLAGGVPTDTQYF. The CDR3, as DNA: TGTGCCAGCAGTCGACTAGCGGGGGGGGTTCCGACAGATACGCAGTATTTT.

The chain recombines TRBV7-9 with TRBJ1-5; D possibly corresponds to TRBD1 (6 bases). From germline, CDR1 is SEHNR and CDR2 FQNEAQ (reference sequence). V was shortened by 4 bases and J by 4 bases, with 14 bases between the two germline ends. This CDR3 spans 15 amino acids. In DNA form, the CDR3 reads TGTGCCAGCAGCTCACAGGGTGGCCCGAATCAGCCCCAGCATTTT. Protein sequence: CASSSQGGPNQPQHF.

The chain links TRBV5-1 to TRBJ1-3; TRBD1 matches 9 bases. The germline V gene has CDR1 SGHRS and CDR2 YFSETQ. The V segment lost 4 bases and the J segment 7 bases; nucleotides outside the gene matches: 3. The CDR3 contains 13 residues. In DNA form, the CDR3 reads TGCGCCAGCAGCCCCGGGACAGGGAACACCATATATTTT. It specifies CASSPGTGNTIYF.

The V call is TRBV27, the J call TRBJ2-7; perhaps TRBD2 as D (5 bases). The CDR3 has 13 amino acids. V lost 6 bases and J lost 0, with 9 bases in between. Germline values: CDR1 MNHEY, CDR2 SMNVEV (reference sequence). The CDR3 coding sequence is TGTGCCAGCAGGAAAGGGAGCTCCTACGAGCAGTACTTC. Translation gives CASRKGSSYEQYF.

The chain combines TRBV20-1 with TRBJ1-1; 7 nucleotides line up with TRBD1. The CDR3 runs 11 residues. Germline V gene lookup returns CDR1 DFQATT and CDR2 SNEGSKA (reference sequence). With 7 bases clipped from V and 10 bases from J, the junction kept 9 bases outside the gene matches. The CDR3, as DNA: TGCAGTGGGGTCCTTCGACAGGGAGCTTTCTTT. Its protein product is CSGVLRQGAFF.

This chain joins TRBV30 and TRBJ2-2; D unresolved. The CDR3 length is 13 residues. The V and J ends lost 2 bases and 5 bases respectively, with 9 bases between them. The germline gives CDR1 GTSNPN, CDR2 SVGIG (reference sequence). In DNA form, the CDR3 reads TGTGCCTGGAGTCGAGTCGAAACCGGGGAGCTGTTTTTT. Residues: CAWSRVETGELFF.

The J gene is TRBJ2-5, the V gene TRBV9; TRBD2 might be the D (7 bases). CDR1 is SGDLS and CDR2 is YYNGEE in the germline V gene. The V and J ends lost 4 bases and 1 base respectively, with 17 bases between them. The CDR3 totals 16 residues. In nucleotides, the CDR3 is TGTGCCAGCAGCCCACCCTCGGGGGGCCCCCAAGAGACCCAGTACTTC. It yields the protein CASSPPSGGPQETQYF.

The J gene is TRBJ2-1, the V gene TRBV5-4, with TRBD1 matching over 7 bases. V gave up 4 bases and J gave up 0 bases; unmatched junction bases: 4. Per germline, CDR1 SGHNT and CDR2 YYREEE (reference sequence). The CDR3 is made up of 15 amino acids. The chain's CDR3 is CASSPGQSSYNEQFF. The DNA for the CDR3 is TGTGCCAGCAGCCCGGGACAGAGCTCCTACAATGAGCAGTTCTTC.

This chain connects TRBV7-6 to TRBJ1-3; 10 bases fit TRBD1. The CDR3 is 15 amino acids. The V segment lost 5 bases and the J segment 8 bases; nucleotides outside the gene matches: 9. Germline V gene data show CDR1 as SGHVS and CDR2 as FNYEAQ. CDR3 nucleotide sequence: TGTGCCAGCAGCCCCTCCGGGACAGGGGCGTACACCATATATTTT. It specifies CASSPSGTGAYTIYF.

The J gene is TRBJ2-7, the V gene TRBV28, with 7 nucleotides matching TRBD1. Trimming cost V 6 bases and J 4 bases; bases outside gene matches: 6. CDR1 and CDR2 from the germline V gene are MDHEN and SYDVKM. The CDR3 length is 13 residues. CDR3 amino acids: CASRAGTAYEQYF. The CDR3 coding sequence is TGTGCCAGCAGGGCCGGGACAGCGTACGAGCAGTACTTC.

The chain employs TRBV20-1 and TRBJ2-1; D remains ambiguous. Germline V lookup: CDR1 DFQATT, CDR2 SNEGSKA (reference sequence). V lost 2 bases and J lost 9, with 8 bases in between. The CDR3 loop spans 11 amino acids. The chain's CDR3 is CSARTSSEQFF. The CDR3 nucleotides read TGCAGTGCTAGAACCTCCAGTGAGCAGTTCTTC.

The CDR3 sequence is CASSHQGTPYEQYF. In DNA, the CDR3 is TGTGCCAGTAGCCACCAGGGGACCCCCTACGAGCAGTACTTC. The chain is built from TRBV19 and TRBJ2-7; TRBD1 is a possible D gene (6 bases). Between the trimmed V and J ends, which lost 6 bases and 2 bases, there was a span of 14 bases. CDR1 and CDR2 from the germline V gene are LNHDA and SQIVND (reference sequence). This CDR3 spans 14 amino acids.

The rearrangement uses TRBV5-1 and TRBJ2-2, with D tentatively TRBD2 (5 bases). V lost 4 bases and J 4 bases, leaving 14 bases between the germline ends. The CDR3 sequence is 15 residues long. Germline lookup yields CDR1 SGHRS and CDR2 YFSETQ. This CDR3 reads CASSPEAGTTGELFF. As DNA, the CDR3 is TGCGCCAGCAGCCCGGAGGCCGGTACCACCGGGGAGCTGTTTTTT. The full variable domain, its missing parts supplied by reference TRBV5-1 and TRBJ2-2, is KAGVTQTPRYLIKTRGQQVTLSCSPISGHRSVSWYQQTPGQGLQFLFEYFSETQRNKGNFPGRFSGRQFSNSRSEMNVSTLELGDSALYLCASSPEAGTTGELFFGEGSRLTVL.

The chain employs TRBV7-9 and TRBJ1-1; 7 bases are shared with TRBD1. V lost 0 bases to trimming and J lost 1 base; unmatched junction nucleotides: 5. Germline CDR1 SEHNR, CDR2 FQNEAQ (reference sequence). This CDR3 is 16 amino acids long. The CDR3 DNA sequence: TGTGCCAGCAGCTTAGCGAACAGGGGCCCGAACACTGAAGCTTTCTTT. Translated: CASSLANRGPNTEAFF. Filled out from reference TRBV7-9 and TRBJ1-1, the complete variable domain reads DTGVSQNPRHKITKRGQNVTFRCDPISEHNRLYWYRQTLGQGPEFLTYFQNEAQLEKSRLLSDRFSAERPKGSFSTLEIQRTEQGDSAMYLCASSLANRGPNTEAFFGQGTRLTVV.

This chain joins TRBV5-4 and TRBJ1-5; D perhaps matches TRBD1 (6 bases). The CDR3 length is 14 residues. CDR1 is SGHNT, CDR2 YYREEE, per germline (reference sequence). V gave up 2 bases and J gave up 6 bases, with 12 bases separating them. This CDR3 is CASSFQGNGQPQHF. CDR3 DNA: TGTGCCAGCAGCTTTCAGGGGAATGGTCAGCCCCAGCATTTT.

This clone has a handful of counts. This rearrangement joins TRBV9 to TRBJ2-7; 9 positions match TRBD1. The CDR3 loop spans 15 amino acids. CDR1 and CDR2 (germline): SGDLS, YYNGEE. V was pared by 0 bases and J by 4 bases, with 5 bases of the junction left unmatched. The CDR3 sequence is CASSVGQGVLYEQYF. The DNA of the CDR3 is TGTGCCAGCAGCGTAGGACAGGGGGTTCTGTACGAGCAGTACTTC.

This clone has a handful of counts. CDR3 sequence (DNA): TGTGCCAGCAGCTTGGACAGGGCCACTGAAGCTTTCTTT. It yields the protein CASSLDRATEAFF. This sequence joins TRBV5-4 and TRBJ1-1, with a weak D call TRBD1 (6 bases). V lost 0 bases and J lost 4, with 7 bases in between. Germline V CDR1 and CDR2: SGHNT, YYREEE (reference sequence). The CDR3 length is 13 residues.

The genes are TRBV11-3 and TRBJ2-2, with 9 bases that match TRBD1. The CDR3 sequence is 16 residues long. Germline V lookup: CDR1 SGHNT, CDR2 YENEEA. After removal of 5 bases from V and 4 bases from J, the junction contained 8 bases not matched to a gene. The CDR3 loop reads CASSPAGQGSTGELFF. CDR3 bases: TGTGCCAGCAGCCCGGCGGGACAGGGTTCCACCGGGGAGCTGTTTTTT.

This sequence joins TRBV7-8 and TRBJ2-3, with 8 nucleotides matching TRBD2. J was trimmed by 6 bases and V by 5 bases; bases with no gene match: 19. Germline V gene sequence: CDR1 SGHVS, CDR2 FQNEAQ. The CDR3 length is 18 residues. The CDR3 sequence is CASSLLPGSGGAADTQYF. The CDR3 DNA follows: TGTGCCAGCAGCCTACTACCGGGGTCGGGGGGGGCTGCGGATACGCAGTATTTT.

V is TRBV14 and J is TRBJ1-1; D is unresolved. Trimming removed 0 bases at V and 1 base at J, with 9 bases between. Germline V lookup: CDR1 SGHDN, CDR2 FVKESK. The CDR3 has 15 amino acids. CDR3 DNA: TGTGCCAGCAGCCAAGACTGGCCGGGGAACACTGAAGCTTTCTTT. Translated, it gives CASSQDWPGNTEAFF. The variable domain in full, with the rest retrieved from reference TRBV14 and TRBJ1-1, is EAGVTQFPSHSVIEKGQTVTLRCDPISGHDNLYWYRRVMGKEIKFLLHFVKESKQDESGMPNNRFLAERTGGTYSTLKVQPAELEDSGVYFCASSQDWPGNTEAFFGQGTRLTVV.

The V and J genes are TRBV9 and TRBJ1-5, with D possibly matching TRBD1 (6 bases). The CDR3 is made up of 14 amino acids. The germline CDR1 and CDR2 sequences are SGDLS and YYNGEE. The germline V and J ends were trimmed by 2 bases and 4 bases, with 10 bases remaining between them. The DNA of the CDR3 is TGTGCCAGCAGCGTGGGACACTCAAATCAGCCCCAGCATTTT. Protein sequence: CASSVGHSNQPQHF.

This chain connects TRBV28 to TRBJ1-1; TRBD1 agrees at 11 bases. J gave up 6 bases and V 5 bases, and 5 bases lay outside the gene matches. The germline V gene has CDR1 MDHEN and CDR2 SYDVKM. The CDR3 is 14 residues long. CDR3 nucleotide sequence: TGTGCCAGCAGTACGGACAGGGGGCGGGCTGAAGCTTTCTTT. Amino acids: CASSTDRGRAEAFF.

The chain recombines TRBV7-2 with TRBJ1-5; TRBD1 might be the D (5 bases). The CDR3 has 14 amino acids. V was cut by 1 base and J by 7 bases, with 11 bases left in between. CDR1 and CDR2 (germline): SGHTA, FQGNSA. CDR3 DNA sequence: TGTGCCAGCAGCTTAGAAGGGGCTGGACAGCCCCAGCATTTT. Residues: CASSLEGAGQPQHF. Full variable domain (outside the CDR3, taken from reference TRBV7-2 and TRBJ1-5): GAGVSQSPSNKVTEKGKDVELRCDPISGHTALYWYRQSLGQGLEFLIYFQGNSAPDKSGLPSDRFSAERTGGSVSTLTIQRTQQEDSAVYLCASSLEGAGQPQHFGDGTRLSIL.

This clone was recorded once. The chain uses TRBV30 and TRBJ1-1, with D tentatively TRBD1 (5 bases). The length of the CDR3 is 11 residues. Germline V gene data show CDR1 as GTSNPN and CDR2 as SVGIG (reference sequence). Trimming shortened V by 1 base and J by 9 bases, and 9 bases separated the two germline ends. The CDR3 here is CAWSDAGQAFF. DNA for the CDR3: TGTGCCTGGAGTGATGCAGGGCAAGCTTTCTTT.

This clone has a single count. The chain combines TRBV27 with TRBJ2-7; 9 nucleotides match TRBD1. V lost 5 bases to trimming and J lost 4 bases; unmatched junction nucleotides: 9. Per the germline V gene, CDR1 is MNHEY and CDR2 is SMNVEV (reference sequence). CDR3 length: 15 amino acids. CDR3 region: CASSQTGQGLYEQYF. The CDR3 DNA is TGTGCCAGCAGTCAGACCGGACAGGGGTTGTACGAGCAGTACTTC.

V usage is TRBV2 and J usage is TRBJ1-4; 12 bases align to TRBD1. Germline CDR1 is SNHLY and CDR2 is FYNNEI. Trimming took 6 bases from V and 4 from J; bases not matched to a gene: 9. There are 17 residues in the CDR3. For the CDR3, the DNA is TGTGCCAGCAGCCCCGGGACAGGGGGCCTGGTTAATGAAAAACTGTTTTTT. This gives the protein CASSPGTGGLVNEKLFF.

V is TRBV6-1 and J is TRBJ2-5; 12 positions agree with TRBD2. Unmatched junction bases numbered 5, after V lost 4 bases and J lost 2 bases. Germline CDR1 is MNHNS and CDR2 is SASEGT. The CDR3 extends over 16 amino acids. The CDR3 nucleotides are TGTGCCAGCAGTGGAGGGACTAGCGGGCTTCAAGAGACCCAGTACTTC. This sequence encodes CASSGGTSGLQETQYF.

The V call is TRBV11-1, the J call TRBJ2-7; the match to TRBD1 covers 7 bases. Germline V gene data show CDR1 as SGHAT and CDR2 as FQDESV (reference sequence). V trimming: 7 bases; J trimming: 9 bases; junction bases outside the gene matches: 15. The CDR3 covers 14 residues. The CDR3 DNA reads TGTGCCAGCACTTCTCGGGACAGTCCAGGGGGGCAGTACTTC. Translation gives CASTSRDSPGGQYF. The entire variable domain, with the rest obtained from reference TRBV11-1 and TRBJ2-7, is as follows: EAEVAQSPRYKITEKSQAVAFWCDPISGHATLYWYRQILGQGPELLVQFQDESVVDDSQLPKDRFSAERLKGVDSTLKIQPAELGDSAMYLCASTSRDSPGGQYFGPGTRLTVT.

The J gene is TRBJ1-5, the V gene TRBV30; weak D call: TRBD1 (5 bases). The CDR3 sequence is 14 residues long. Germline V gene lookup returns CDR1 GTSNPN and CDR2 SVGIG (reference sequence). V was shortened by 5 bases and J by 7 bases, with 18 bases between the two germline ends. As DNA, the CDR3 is TGTGCCTGGGGTCGGGGGACCTTCGGCCAGCCCCAGCATTTT. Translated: CAWGRGTFGQPQHF.

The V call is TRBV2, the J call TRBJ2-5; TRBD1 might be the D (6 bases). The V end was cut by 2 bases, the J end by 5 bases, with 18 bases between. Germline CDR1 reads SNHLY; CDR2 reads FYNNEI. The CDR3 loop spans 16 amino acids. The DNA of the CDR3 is TGTGCCAGCAGTGAAAGGGGAACAGGGCTTTTGGAGACCCAGTACTTC. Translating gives CASSERGTGLLETQYF.

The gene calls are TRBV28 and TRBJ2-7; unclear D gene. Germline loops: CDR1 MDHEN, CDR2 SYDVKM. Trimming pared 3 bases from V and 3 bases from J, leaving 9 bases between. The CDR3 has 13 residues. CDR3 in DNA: TGTGCCAGCAGTTTTCGAGGATTCTACGAGCAGTACTTC. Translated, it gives CASSFRGFYEQYF. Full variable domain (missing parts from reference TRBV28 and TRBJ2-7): DVKVTQSSRYLVKRTGEKVFLECVQDMDHENMFWYRQDPGLGLRLIYFSYDVKMKEKGDIPEGYSVSREKKERFSLILESASTNQTSMYLCASSFRGFYEQYFGPGTRLTVT.